These T cell receptor beta chains were read from a single sample in a study of shared clonotypes between healthy human individuals. Clones were read by immunoSEQ multiplex PCR, and TCRdb kept only the in-frame ones, dropping some. The sample shows a few million clones, roughly 93% of them seen only once. The material sequenced was naive CD8+ T cells from PBMCs. The receptors shown here come from a man younger than 35 in good health. Some clones in this sample may be carry-over from other donors' samples. CDR3s include the opening cysteine and the closing phenylalanine or tryptophan. D genes are given only for firm matches. Clone size is not always given. Where it is, it says once, few, many or a class for expanded clones.

clone_size j_call cdr3_length d_call v_call cdr3_aa cdr3_nt
NA TRBJ2-6 17 NA TRBV5-6 CASSLGVSYIGANVLTF TGTGCCAGCAGCTTGGGGGTCTCGTACATTGGGGCCAACGTCCTGACTTTC
NA TRBJ2-7 18 TRBD2 TRBV7-2 CASSSRGGIAGGPGEQYF TGTGCCAGCAGCTCACGAGGAGGCATAGCGGGAGGGCCAGGAGAGCAGTACTTC
NA TRBJ2-7 17 NA TRBV7-8 CASSLVLGLHMGAEQYF TGTGCCAGCAGCTTAGTCCTGGGACTACACATGGGGGCCGAGCAGTACTTC
few TRBJ2-3 16 NA TRBV27 CASSYLGTRSTDTQYF TGTGCCAGCAGTTATCTCGGGACAAGATCCACAGATACGCAGTATTTT
NA TRBJ2-4 12 NA TRBV29-1 CSVNRDNGIQYF TGCAGCGTTAACCGGGACAACGGCATTCAGTACTTC
NA TRBJ2-5 15 NA TRBV19 CASSPRWGAQETQYF TGTGCCAGTAGTCCTAGGTGGGGGGCTCAAGAGACCCAGTACTTC
NA TRBJ2-2 15 NA TRBV19 CASSKADTNTGELFF TGTGCCAGTAGTAAGGCGGACACGAACACCGGGGAGCTGTTTTTT
NA TRBJ2-3 17 TRBD2 TRBV27 CASTGGGIIPNTDTQYF TGTGCCAGCACGGGAGGAGGGATTATACCTAACACAGATACGCAGTATTTT
NA TRBJ1-4 15 NA TRBV13 CASSTRQASNEKLFF TGTGCCAGCAGCACCCGACAGGCGTCTAATGAAAAACTGTTTTTT
NA TRBJ2-7 13 NA TRBV19 CASSMTVTYEQYF TGTGCCAGTAGTATGACAGTAACCTACGAGCAGTACTTC
NA TRBJ1-4 16 NA TRBV28 CASSSYTGGYEEKLFF TGTGCCAGCAGTTCCTACACGGGGGGGTATGAGGAAAAACTGTTTTTT
NA TRBJ2-7 15 TRBD2 TRBV28 CASSFIAGGSYEQYF TGTGCCAGCAGTTTTATAGCGGGAGGCTCCTACGAGCAGTACTTC
NA TRBJ2-3 19 TRBD2 TRBV7-6 CASSPGTSGSPLVMATQYF TGTGCCAGCAGCCCCGGGACTAGCGGGAGTCCCCTCGTAATGGCTACGCAGTATTTT
NA TRBJ1-5 15 NA TRBV30 CAWSFGAGGNQPQHF TGTGCCTGGAGTTTTGGGGCAGGGGGCAATCAGCCCCAGCATTTT
few TRBJ1-1 12 NA TRBV10-3 CAISYKNTEAFF TGTGCCATCAGTTATAAAAACACTGAAGCTTTCTTT
NA TRBJ2-7 15 NA TRBV6-5 CASSSLVRMSYEQYF TGTGCCAGCAGCTCACTAGTTCGCATGTCCTACGAGCAGTACTTC
NA TRBJ1-1 14 TRBD1 TRBV10-3 CAISMTGANTEAFF TGTGCCATCAGTATGACAGGGGCGAACACTGAAGCTTTCTTT
NA TRBJ2-2 15 TRBD1 TRBV5-1 CASSPDRVNTGELFF TGCGCCAGCAGCCCGGACAGGGTGAACACCGGGGAGCTGTTTTTT
NA TRBJ2-1 18 NA TRBV7-6 CASSPTSGQYSPYNEQFF NA
NA TRBJ2-1 14 NA TRBV7-9 CASSLVYEGGEQFF TGTGCCAGCAGCTTAGTTTATGAGGGAGGTGAGCAGTTCTTC
NA TRBJ1-4 14 NA TRBV13 CASSLGHTNEKLFF TGTGCCAGCAGCTTAGGGCACACCAATGAAAAACTGTTTTTT
NA TRBJ2-7 18 TRBD2 TRBV6-1 CASSQGLAEWRTVYEQYF TGTGCCAGCAGTCAAGGACTAGCGGAGTGGAGAACCGTCTACGAGCAGTACTTC
NA TRBJ2-2 16 TRBD2 TRBV5-3 CARSYAAGGNTGELFF TGTGCCAGAAGCTATGCAGCGGGAGGCAACACCGGGGAGCTGTTTTTT
once TRBJ1-3 14 NA TRBV28 CASSSGDSGNTIYF TGTGCCAGCAGCTCAGGGGACTCTGGAAACACCATATATTTT
NA TRBJ2-7 11 NA TRBV11-2 CASSSTYEQYF TGTGCCAGCAGTAGCACCTACGAGCAGTACTTC
NA TRBJ2-2 12 NA TRBV27 CASSFLAGELFF TGTGCCAGCAGTTTTTTAGCCGGGGAGCTGTTTTTT
NA TRBJ1-2 14 NA TRBV6-5 CASSKGGGNYGYTF TGTGCCAGCAGTAAGGGTGGCGGGAACTATGGCTACACCTTC
NA TRBJ2-7 14 TRBD2 TRBV13 CASSPGLADYEQYF TGTGCCAGCAGCCCGGGACTAGCGGACTACGAGCAGTACTTC
NA TRBJ2-5 14 NA TRBV27 CASSTRGGTETQYF TGTGCCAGCAGTACCCGGGGAGGAACAGAGACCCAGTACTTC
NA TRBJ2-7 13 TRBD1 TRBV5-8 CASRGQGTYEQYF TGTGCCAGCAGAGGACAGGGGACCTACGAGCAGTACTTC
NA TRBJ2-7 14 NA TRBV7-9 CASNGEGRAYEQYF TGTGCCAGCAACGGTGAGGGCAGGGCCTACGAGCAGTACTTC
NA TRBJ1-2 15 NA TRBV5-6 CASRGRGGDDYGYTF TGTGCCAGCAGGGGAAGGGGCGGTGACGACTATGGCTACACCTTC
NA TRBJ2-1 16 NA TRBV10-3 CAISEGPRDFNNEQFF TGTGCCATCAGTGAGGGACCCCGGGACTTCAACAATGAGCAGTTCTTC
NA TRBJ2-1 15 TRBD1 TRBV7-9 CASSPRDRVANEQFF TGTGCCAGCAGCCCGAGGGACAGGGTAGCAAATGAGCAGTTCTTC
NA TRBJ2-7 14 TRBD1 TRBV27 CASSFRQGAGEQYF TGTGCCAGCAGTTTCAGACAGGGGGCTGGGGAGCAGTACTTC
NA TRBJ1-2 12 NA TRBV29-1 CSVVPENYGYTF TGCAGCGTTGTTCCCGAGAACTATGGCTACACCTTC
NA TRBJ1-4 15 TRBD1 TRBV9 CASSETGSANEKLFF TGTGCCAGCAGCGAGACAGGGTCGGCTAATGAAAAACTGTTTTTT
NA TRBJ2-7 13 NA TRBV27 CASSLSRTYEQYF TGTGCCAGCAGTTTATCCCGCACCTACGAGCAGTACTTC
NA TRBJ2-7 16 NA TRBV27 CASSSTLGTPIYEQYF TGTGCCAGCAGTTCAACCCTCGGGACTCCAATCTACGAGCAGTACTTC
once TRBJ2-1 14 NA TRBV29-1 CSGGTEGSYNEQFF TGCAGCGGCGGGACAGAAGGCTCCTACAATGAGCAGTTCTTC
NA TRBJ2-1 11 NA TRBV25-1 CASLGGNEQFF TGTGCCAGCCTAGGGGGCAATGAGCAGTTCTTC
NA TRBJ2-7 15 TRBD2 TRBV19 CASSISGGSSYEQYF TGTGCCAGTAGTATAAGCGGGGGTAGCTCCTACGAGCAGTACTTC
NA TRBJ2-1 13 NA TRBV10-3 CAIGLSLYNEQFF TGTGCCATCGGCCTTTCTCTGTACAATGAGCAGTTCTTC
NA TRBJ2-3 16 NA TRBV9 CASSVMGSKGTDTQYF TGTGCCAGCAGCGTAATGGGTTCGAAGGGCACAGATACGCAGTATTTT
NA TRBJ1-1 14 TRBD1 TRBV5-4 CASSLRDRNTEAFF TGTGCCAGCAGCTTAAGGGACAGGAACACTGAAGCTTTCTTT
once TRBJ2-1 14 NA TRBV28 CASSRPRGADEQFF TGTGCCAGCAGTCGCCCGCGTGGGGCTGATGAGCAGTTCTTC
NA TRBJ2-1 15 NA TRBV12-1 CASSFTSGRDNEQFF TGTGCCAGCAGCTTCACTAGCGGGAGGGACAATGAGCAGTTCTTC
NA TRBJ2-7 15 NA TRBV6-4 CASLRGERTSYEQYF TGTGCCAGTTTGAGGGGAGAGAGGACCTCCTACGAGCAGTACTTC
once TRBJ2-7 14 TRBD1 TRBV2 CASSLGQGRYEQYF TGTGCCAGCAGCCTGGGACAGGGGCGTTACGAGCAGTACTTC